Each of the 30 T cell receptor beta chains below was sequenced from the same sample in a study of metastatic and nonmetastatic thyroid tumors. TCRdb re-analyzed the PCR reads through MiXCR. The table lists 25,000 to 30,000 clones, less than 30% of them singletons. Each patient came to thyroid surgery without any prior treatment (of any kind). Sample: blood. The receptors here all came from a female donor with papillary thyroid cancer or a benign thyroid nodule (not recorded which). Some clones in this sample may be carry-over from other donors' samples.

This chain joins TRBV6-1 and TRBJ2-7; a possible D gene is TRBD2 (6 bases). This CDR3 comprises 17 residues. Trimming pared 5 bases from V and 1 base from J, leaving 21 bases between. The germline CDR1 and CDR2 sequences are MNHNS and SASEGT. CDR3 residues: CASSQVVSGTYSYEQYF. The CDR3, as DNA: TGTGCCAGCAGTCAAGTCGTTTCCGGGACTTATTCCTACGAGCAGTACTTC.

This chain joins TRBV6-1 and TRBJ2-7; the match to TRBD1 covers 8 bases. The germline V gene has CDR1 MNHNS and CDR2 SASEGT. The CDR3 totals 14 residues. Trimming at V came to 0 bases and at J to 5 bases, leaving 3 bases not matched to a gene. The CDR3 sequence is CASSEAGQGDEQYF. CDR3 nucleotides: TGTGCCAGCAGTGAAGCCGGACAGGGAGACGAGCAGTACTTC.

V and J are TRBV11-2 and TRBJ2-7; 14 bases map to TRBD2. Germline assignment: CDR1 SGHAT and CDR2 FQNNGV. The V gene end was trimmed by 4 bases and the J gene end by 6 bases; junction bases not matched to a gene: 11. The CDR3 has 17 amino acids. CDR3 nucleotide sequence: TGTGCCAGCAGCTACCTTGGACTAGCGGGAGGAGTAGTCGAGCAGTACTTC. Translation: CASSYLGLAGGVVEQYF.

This clone was seen a handful of times. The chain couples TRBV9 to TRBJ1-2; D gene ambiguous. V was trimmed by 1 base and J by 4 bases, leaving 5 bases between them. CDR3 size: 12 residues. Germline CDR1 and CDR2: SGDLS and YYNGEE. The CDR3 nucleotides are TGTGCCAGCAGCGTATGTATCTATGGCTACACCTTC. Its protein is CASSVCIYGYTF.

The sample holds many counts of this clone. The V gene is TRBV19, the J gene TRBJ1-1; possibly TRBD1 for D (5 bases). Trimming pared 6 bases from V and 1 base from J, leaving 9 bases between. Germline V CDR1 and CDR2: LNHDA, SQIVND (reference sequence). The CDR3 has 13 amino acids. The CDR3 is CASSGQPNTEAFF. The DNA for the CDR3 is TGTGCCAGTAGCGGACAACCGAACACTGAAGCTTTCTTT.

This clone was seen only a few times. The genes are TRBV6-4 and TRBJ1-5; D unclear. The length of the CDR3 is 15 residues. Germline CDR1 is MRHNA and CDR2 is SNTAGT. Trimming removed 3 bases from V and 5 bases from J, with 14 bases in between. DNA for the CDR3: TGTGCCAGCAGTGAAAAAGGGATTCGGGATCAGCCCCAGCATTTT. It is translated as CASSEKGIRDQPQHF.

In the case of this clone: This may be a read error, as it is one base from a much larger clone. The rearrangement links TRBV15 to TRBJ2-3, with TRBD1 as a possible D gene (5 bases). The V end was cut by 5 bases, the J end by 6 bases, with 21 bases between. The CDR3 sequence is 16 residues long. The germline CDR1 and CDR2 sequences are LNHNV and YYDKDF (reference sequence). In nucleotides, the CDR3 is TGTGCCACCAGCTCAAAACAGGTCAATGGGTCCGATACGCAGTATTTT. It encodes CATSSKQVNGSDTQYF. The variable domain in full, with the rest retrieved from reference TRBV15 and TRBJ2-3, is DAMVIQNPRYQVTQFGKPVTLSCSQTLNHNVMYWYQQKSSQAPKLLFHYYDKDFNNEADTPDNFQSRRPNTSFCFLDIRSPGLGDTAMYLCATSSKQVNGSDTQYFGPGTRLTVL.

J is TRBJ2-7 and V is TRBV14; possibly TRBD1 for D (6 bases). The CDR3 has 12 amino acids. CDR1 is SGHDN, CDR2 FVKESK, per germline. V lost 5 bases to trimming and J lost 4 bases, with 9 bases between them. The CDR3: CASSLQGYEQYF. In nucleotides, the CDR3 is TGTGCCAGCAGCTTACAGGGTTACGAGCAGTACTTC.

This chain connects TRBV20-1 to TRBJ1-2; tentatively, D is TRBD1 (6 bases). V was trimmed by 4 bases and J by 4 bases, leaving 10 bases between them. Germline CDR1 is DFQATT and CDR2 is SNEGSKA (reference sequence). This CDR3 spans 12 amino acids. The CDR3 DNA sequence: TGCAGTGCTAAGCCGGGGGCCTATGGCTACACCTTC. It encodes CSAKPGAYGYTF.

The V call is TRBV30, the J call TRBJ2-7; D call uncertain. The CDR3 spans 12 residues. Trimming removed 0 bases from V and 7 bases from J, with 10 bases in between. Germline lookup yields CDR1 GTSNPN and CDR2 SVGIG (reference sequence). The CDR3 sequence: CAWSVKVGEQYF. For the CDR3, the DNA is TGTGCCTGGAGTGTAAAAGTTGGGGAGCAGTACTTC. The variable domain in full, completed from reference TRBV30 and TRBJ2-7, reads SQTIHQWPATLVQPVGSPLSLECTVEGTSNPNLYWYRQAAGRGLQLLFYSVGIGQISSEVPQNLSASRPQDRQFILSSKKLLLSDSGFYLCAWSVKVGEQYFGPGTRLTVT.

To note about this clone: Its ends do not fully match the called genes, so a read error is possible. V gene TRBV6-4 combines with J gene TRBJ2-2, with TRBD2 matching over 8 bases. The germline gives CDR1 MRHNA, CDR2 SNTAGT. This CDR3 spans 14 amino acids. The CDR3: CASAAGEHTGELVF. For the CDR3, the DNA is TGTGCCAGCGCAGCGGGAGAGCACACCGGGGAGCTGGTTTTT.

A single count supports this clone. V and J are TRBV20-1 and TRBJ2-1; 12 positions match TRBD2. V gave up 8 bases and J gave up 4 bases; unmatched junction bases: 12. This CDR3 has 16 residues. Germline values: CDR1 DFQATT, CDR2 SNEGSKA (reference sequence). The CDR3: CSLEGSSGRDYNEQFF. The CDR3 nucleotides are TGCAGTCTCGAGGGGTCTAGCGGGAGGGATTACAATGAGCAGTTCTTC.

The V gene is TRBV5-1, the J gene TRBJ1-6; 12 nucleotides match TRBD1. Germline-derived CDR1 and CDR2 are SGHRS and YFSETQ. The CDR3 runs 15 residues. The V gene end was trimmed by 4 bases and the J gene end by 8 bases; junction bases not matched to a gene: 4. The CDR3 sequence is CASSGTGGGDSPLHF. DNA for the CDR3: TGCGCCAGCAGCGGGACAGGGGGCGGCGATTCACCCCTCCACTTT. The full variable domain, completed using reference TRBV5-1 and TRBJ1-6, is KAGVTQTPRYLIKTRGQQVTLSCSPISGHRSVSWYQQTPGQGLQFLFEYFSETQRNKGNFPGRFSGRQFSNSRSEMNVSTLELGDSALYLCASSGTGGGDSPLHFGNGTRLTVT.

This clone was seen repeatedly, ten times or more. The chain uses TRBV5-7 and TRBJ1-6, with no clear D. TRBV5-7 is designated an ORF whose function remains uncertain. CDR3 length equals 14 residues. The V end lost 1 base, the J end lost 7 bases, and 9 bases lay between the germline ends. The CDR3 protein is CASSLFDWNSPLHF. The CDR3 region has the DNA TGTGCCAGCAGCTTGTTTGATTGGAATTCACCCCTCCACTTT.

This clone was counted ten times or more. This chain joins TRBV11-3 and TRBJ1-6; possibly TRBD1 for D (5 bases). The CDR3 consists of 13 residues. Germline V lookup: CDR1 SGHNT, CDR2 YENEEA. Trimming removed 5 bases at V and 9 bases at J, with 11 bases between. The CDR3 region has the DNA TGTGCCAGCAGCCCCCGAGGGGTTTCACCCCTCCACTTT. Its translation is CASSPRGVSPLHF. Together with reference TRBV11-3 and TRBJ1-6, the CDR3 gives the full variable domain: EAGVVQSPRYKIIEKKQPVAFWCNPISGHNTLYWYLQNLGQGPELLIRYENEEAVDDSQLPKDRFSAERLKGVDSTLKIQPAELGDSAVYLCASSPRGVSPLHFGNGTRLTVT.

The chain uses TRBV6-1 and TRBJ2-7; D is undetermined. V gave up 1 base and J gave up 5 bases, with 6 bases separating them. Germline V gene data show CDR1 as MNHNS and CDR2 as SASEGT. The CDR3 totals 12 residues. CDR3 region: CASSEDRHEQYF. The DNA for the CDR3 is TGTGCCAGCAGTGAAGACCGACACGAGCAGTACTTC.

V is TRBV6-1 and J is TRBJ1-5; D is unresolved. CDR1 and CDR2 (germline): MNHNS, SASEGT. This CDR3 has 17 residues. V lost 2 bases to trimming and J lost 0 bases, with 14 bases between them. This CDR3 reads CASSEQAGVYSNQPQHF. DNA for the CDR3: TGTGCCAGCAGTGAACAGGCTGGAGTCTATAGCAATCAGCCCCAGCATTTT.

This chain connects TRBV7-9 to TRBJ1-2; D gene ambiguous. In germline, CDR1 is SEHNR, CDR2 FQNEAQ (reference sequence). The CDR3 spans 13 residues. Trimming shortened V by 5 bases and J by 7 bases, and 14 bases separated the two germline ends. CDR3 amino acids: CASSPVTWSGYTF. For the CDR3, the DNA is TGTGCCAGCAGCCCCGTCACGTGGTCTGGCTACACCTTC. The full variable domain, with the rest looked up from reference TRBV7-9 and TRBJ1-2, is DTGVSQNPRHKITKRGQNVTFRCDPISEHNRLYWYRQTLGQGPEFLTYFQNEAQLEKSRLLSDRFSAERPKGSFSTLEIQRTEQGDSAMYLCASSPVTWSGYTFGSGTRLTVV.

The V call is TRBV7-2, the J call TRBJ2-3, with D possibly being TRBD1 (5 bases). The length of the CDR3 is 13 residues. Germline V CDR1 and CDR2: SGHTA, FQGNSA. The V end was cut by 9 bases, the J end by 5 bases, with 15 bases between. CDR3 DNA sequence: TGTGCCAGTATCTTGTCAGGGATAGATACGCAGTATTTT. Protein product: CASILSGIDTQYF.

This clone was counted at least ten times. The V gene is TRBV20-1, the J gene TRBJ1-5, with TRBD1 matching over 9 bases. There are 13 residues in the CDR3. With V trimmed by 7 bases and J by 4 bases, 5 bases remained unmatched. Per the germline V gene, CDR1 is DFQATT and CDR2 is SNEGSKA (reference sequence). The CDR3 bases are TGCAGTGTTGGGACAGGGTTAAATCAGCCCCAGCATTTT. As protein: CSVGTGLNQPQHF.

This clone appeared many times. V is TRBV4-3 and J is TRBJ2-2; 10 bases map to TRBD2. V dropped 4 bases and J dropped 5; count of bases not matched to a gene: 7. Looked up from germline, CDR1 is LGHNA and CDR2 is YSLEER. The CDR3 is 16 residues long. The chain's CDR3 is CASSRGLAARTGELFF. The DNA of the CDR3 is TGCGCCAGCAGCCGAGGACTAGCGGCAAGAACCGGGGAGCTGTTTTTT.

The sample holds a few counts of this clone. Being one base from a much bigger clone, this may be a read error. The rearrangement links TRBV7-2 to TRBJ2-4; TRBD1 or TRBD2 may be the D gene (6 bases each). The CDR3 contains 16 residues. From germline, CDR1 is SGHTA and CDR2 FQGNSA. Trimming removed 3 bases from V and 5 bases from J, with 17 bases in between. The CDR3 region has the DNA TGTGCCAGCAGCTTGTGGGGGGCTGGTGCCGAAAACATTCAGTACTTC. The encoded protein is CASSLWGAGAENIQYF.

This clone occurred a few times. The CDR3 end shows no conserved phenylalanine or tryptophan, and so a read error is likely. This chain uses TRBV12-3 or TRBV12-4 with TRBJ2-1; the D call may be TRBD1 or TRBD2 (5 bases each). Deletions cut 7 bases from V and 6 bases from J, with 16 bases between. This CDR3 contains 14 residues. CDR3 region: CASNRLPGRNEQFS. CDR3 nucleotides: TGTGCCAGCAACAGACTACCGGGACGCAATGAGCAGTTCTCC.

This clone was observed many times. The rearrangement links TRBV4-3 to TRBJ1-3; 8 nucleotides line up with TRBD1. Trimming removed 4 bases from V and 4 bases from J; junction bases left unmatched: 6. The CDR3 length is 15 residues. Germline assignment: CDR1 LGHNA and CDR2 YSLEER. The CDR3 reads CASSPTTGAGNTIYF. As DNA, the CDR3 is TGCGCCAGCAGCCCTACGACAGGGGCCGGAAACACCATATATTTT.

This clone was detected ten times or more. The rearrangement links TRBV9 to TRBJ2-1; D call uncertain. Trimming removed 0 bases from V and 10 bases from J, with 8 bases in between. The CDR3 is 12 amino acids. In germline, CDR1 is SGDLS, CDR2 YYNGEE. CDR3 amino acids: CASSVGDGEQFF. CDR3 nucleotide sequence: TGTGCCAGCAGCGTAGGCGACGGGGAGCAGTTCTTC.

The sample holds many counts of this clone. The chain recombines TRBV20-1 with TRBJ2-3; the match to TRBD2 covers 13 bases. The CDR3 length is 17 residues. From germline, CDR1 is DFQATT and CDR2 SNEGSKA (reference sequence). Germline trimming cut 4 bases from V and 6 bases from J; bases unmatched to any gene: 13. The CDR3 bases are TGCAGTGCTACAGTGCTCGGACTAGCGGGAGAAAGGGATACGCAGTATTTT. This translates into CSATVLGLAGERDTQYF.

This clone was seen repeatedly, ten times or more. Given a much more abundant clone one base away, this may be a read error. The sample carries other DNA sequences with the same CDR3. The V gene is TRBV20-1, the J gene TRBJ2-2, with TRBD2 identical over 8 bases. The CDR3 extends over 16 amino acids. Germline V gene data show CDR1 as DFQATT and CDR2 as SNEGSKA (reference sequence). The CDR3 DNA reads as TGCAGCGCTAGAATCGTGCCTAGCGGGCTTACCGGGGAGCTGTTTTTT. The encoded protein is CSARIVPSGLTGELFF.

This clone was observed at least ten times. This chain uses TRBV11-2 with TRBJ2-3, with D possibly called TRBD1 or TRBD2 (5 bases each). V lost 0 bases and J lost 3, with 10 bases in between. Germline V gene sequence: CDR1 SGHAT, CDR2 FQNNGV. The CDR3 covers 15 residues. CDR3 amino acids: CASSLEGDGTDTQYF. The CDR3 nucleotides read TGTGCCAGCAGCTTAGAGGGGGACGGTACAGATACGCAGTATTTT.

The rearrangement joins TRBV24-1 to TRBJ2-2; TRBD2 matches at 11 bases. CDR1 and CDR2 (germline): KGHDR, SFDVKD. This CDR3 is built from 16 residues. The junction had 8 bases not matched to a gene; V was cut back by 4 bases and J by 8 bases. CDR3 in DNA: TGTGCCACCAGTGAAGCCATAGCGGGAGGGGTAGGGGAGCTGTTTTTT. Protein: CATSEAIAGGVGELFF.

Judged by abundance, this clone is medium-sized (0.01 to 0.1%). The rearrangement links TRBV6-1 to TRBJ2-3, with D perhaps assigned TRBD1 or TRBD2 (6 bases each). V lost 0 bases and J lost 2, with 12 bases in between. CDR3 size: 16 residues. Germline V gives CDR1 MNHNS, CDR2 SASEGT. CDR3 nucleotides: TGTGCCAGCAGTGAAGCGGGGGGCGGCTACACAGATACGCAGTATTTT. This gives the protein CASSEAGGGYTDTQYF.